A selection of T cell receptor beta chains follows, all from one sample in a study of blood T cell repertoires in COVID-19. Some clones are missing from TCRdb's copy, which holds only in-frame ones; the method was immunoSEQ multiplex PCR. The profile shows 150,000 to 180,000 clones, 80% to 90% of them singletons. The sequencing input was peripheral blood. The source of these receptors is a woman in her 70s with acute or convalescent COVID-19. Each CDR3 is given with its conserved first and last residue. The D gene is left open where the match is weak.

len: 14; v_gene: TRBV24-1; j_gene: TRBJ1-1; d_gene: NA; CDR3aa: CATSDLVGGGKAFF
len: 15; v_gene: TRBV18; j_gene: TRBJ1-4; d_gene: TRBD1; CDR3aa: CASSRSGTGQEKLFF
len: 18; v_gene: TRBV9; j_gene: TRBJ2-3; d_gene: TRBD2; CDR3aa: CASSVGLAGAAFTDTQYF
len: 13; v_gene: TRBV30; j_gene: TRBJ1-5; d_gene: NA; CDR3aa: CAWSGVSNQPQHF
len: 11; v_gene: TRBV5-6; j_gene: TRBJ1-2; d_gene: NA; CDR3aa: CASSFDYGYTF
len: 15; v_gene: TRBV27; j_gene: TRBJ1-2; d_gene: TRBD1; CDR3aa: CASSFNRGRQYGYTF
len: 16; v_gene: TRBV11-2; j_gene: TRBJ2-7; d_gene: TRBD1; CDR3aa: CASSSTGQGDLYEQYF
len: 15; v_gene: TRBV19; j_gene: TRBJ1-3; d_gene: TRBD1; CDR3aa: CASRHDRGERNTIYF
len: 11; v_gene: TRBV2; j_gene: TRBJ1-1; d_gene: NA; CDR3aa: CASRAPGRAFF
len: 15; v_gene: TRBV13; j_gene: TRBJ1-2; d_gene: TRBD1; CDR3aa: CASSTSTGGGYGYTF
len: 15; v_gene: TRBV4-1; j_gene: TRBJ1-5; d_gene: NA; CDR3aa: CASSQERAGDQPQHF
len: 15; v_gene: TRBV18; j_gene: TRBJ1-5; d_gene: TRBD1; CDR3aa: CASSPIGQGTRPQHF
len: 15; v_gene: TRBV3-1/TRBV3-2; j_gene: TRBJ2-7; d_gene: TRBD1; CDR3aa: CASSQASTGIYEQYF
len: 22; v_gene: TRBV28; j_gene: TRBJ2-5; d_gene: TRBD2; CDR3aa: CASSSHPTVSTSGEGYQETQYF
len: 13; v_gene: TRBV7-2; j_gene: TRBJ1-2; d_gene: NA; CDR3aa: CASSLAGGRGYTF
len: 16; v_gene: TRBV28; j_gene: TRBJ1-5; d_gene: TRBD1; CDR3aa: CASSFLGRGYGQPQHF
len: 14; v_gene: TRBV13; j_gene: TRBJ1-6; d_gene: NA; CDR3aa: CASSLLTDNSPLHF
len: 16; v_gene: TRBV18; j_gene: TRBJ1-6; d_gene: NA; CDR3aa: CASSPEAGRGNSPLHF
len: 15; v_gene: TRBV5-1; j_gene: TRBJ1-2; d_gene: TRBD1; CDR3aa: CASSLVDRQNYGYTF
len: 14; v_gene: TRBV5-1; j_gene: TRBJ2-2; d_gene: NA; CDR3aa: CASGAGAYTGELFF
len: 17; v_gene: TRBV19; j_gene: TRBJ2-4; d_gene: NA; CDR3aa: CASSLNREIVAKNIQYF
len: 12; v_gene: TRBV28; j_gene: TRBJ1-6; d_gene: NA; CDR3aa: CASSQLTSPLHF
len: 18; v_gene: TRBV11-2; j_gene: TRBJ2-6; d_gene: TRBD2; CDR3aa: CASTLRLAGGTGANVLTF
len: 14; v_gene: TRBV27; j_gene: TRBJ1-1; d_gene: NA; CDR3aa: CASRGLQGNTEAFF
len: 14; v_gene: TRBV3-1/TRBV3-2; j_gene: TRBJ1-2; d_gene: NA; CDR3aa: CASSLRQGSYGYTF
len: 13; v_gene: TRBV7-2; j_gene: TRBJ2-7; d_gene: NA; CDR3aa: CASTSGFGHEQYF
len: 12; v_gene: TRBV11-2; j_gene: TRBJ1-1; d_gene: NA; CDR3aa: CASRGGGAEAFF